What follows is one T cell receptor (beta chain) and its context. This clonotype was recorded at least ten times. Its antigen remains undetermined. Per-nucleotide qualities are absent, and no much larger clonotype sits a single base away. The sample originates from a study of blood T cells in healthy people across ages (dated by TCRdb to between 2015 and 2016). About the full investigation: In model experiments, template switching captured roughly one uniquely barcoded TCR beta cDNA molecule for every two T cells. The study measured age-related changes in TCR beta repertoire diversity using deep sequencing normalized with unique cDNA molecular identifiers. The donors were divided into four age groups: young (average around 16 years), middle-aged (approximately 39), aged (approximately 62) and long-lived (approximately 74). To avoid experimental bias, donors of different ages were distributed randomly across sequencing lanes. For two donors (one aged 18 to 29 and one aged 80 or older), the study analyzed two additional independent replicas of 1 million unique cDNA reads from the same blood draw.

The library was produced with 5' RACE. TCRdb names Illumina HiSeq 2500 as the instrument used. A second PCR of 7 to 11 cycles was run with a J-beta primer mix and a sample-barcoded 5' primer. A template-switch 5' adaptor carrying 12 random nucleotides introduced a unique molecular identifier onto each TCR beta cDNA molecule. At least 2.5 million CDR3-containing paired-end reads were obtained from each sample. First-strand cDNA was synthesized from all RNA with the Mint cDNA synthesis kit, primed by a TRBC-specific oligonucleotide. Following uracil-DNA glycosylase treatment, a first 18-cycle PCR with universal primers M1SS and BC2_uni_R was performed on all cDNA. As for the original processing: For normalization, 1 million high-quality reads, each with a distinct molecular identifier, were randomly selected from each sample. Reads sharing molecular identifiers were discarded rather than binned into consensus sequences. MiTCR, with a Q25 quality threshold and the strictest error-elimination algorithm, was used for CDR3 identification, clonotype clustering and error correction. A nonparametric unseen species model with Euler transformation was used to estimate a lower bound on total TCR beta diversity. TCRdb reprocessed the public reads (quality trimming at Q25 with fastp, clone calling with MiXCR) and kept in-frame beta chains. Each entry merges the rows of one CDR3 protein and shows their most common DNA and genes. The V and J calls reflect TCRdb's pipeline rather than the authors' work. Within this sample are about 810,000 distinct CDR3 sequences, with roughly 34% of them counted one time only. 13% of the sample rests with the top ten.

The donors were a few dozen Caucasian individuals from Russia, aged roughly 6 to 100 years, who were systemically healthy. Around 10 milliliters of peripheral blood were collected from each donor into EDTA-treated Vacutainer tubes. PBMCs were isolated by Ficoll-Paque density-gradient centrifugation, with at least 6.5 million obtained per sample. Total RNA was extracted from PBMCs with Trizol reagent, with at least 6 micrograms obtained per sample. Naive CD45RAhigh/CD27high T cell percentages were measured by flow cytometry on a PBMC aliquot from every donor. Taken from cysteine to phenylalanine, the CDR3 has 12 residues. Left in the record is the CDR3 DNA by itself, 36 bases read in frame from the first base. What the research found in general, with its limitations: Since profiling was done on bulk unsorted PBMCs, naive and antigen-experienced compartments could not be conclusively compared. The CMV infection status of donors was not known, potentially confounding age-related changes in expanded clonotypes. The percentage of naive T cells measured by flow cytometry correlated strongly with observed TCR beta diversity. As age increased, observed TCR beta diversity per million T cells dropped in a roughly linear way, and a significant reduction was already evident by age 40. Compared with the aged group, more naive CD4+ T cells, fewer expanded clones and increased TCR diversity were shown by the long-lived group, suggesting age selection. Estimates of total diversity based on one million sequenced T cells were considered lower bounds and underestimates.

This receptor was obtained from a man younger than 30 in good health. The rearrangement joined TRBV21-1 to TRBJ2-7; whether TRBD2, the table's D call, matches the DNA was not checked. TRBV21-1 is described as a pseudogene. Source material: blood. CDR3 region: CARERRGKGQYF. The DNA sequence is TGTGCCAGGGAAAGGAGGGGTAAAGGGCAGTACTTC.